These 27 T cell receptor beta chains share one sample of origin, sequenced in a study of blood T cell repertoires in COVID-19. Assay: immunoSEQ multiplex PCR; the TCRdb copy retains only in-frame clones and omits some. The sample records just over 350,000 clones, roughly 84% being singletons. Input material: PBMCs or T cells enriched from blood (not recorded which). These receptors originate from a woman in her twenties or thirties who had recovered from COVID-19.

This chain connects TRBV13 to TRBJ2-3, with TRBD2 matching over 14 bases. This CDR3 is built from 16 residues. The V and J ends lost 5 bases and 3 bases, in that order; junction bases with no gene match: 4. Germline values: CDR1 PRHDT, CDR2 FYEKMQ (reference sequence). CDR3 sequence (DNA): TGTGCCAGCAGCCCGGGGACTAGCGGGGGAACAGATACGCAGTATTTT. Its protein is CASSPGTSGGTDTQYF. The whole variable domain, filled in from reference TRBV13 and TRBJ2-3, reads AAGVIQSPRHLIKEKRETATLKCYPIPRHDTVYWYQQGPGQDPQFLISFYEKMQSDKGSIPDRFSAQQFSDYHSELNMSSLELGDSALYFCASSPGTSGGTDTQYFGPGTRLTVL.

The chain employs TRBV24-1 and TRBJ1-6, with TRBD1 matching over 7 bases. The length of the CDR3 is 13 residues. Germline V gives CDR1 KGHDR, CDR2 SFDVKD. V trimming: 7 bases; J trimming: 10 bases; junction bases outside the gene matches: 6. CDR3 residues: CATSLGGQSPLHF. The CDR3 coding sequence is TGTGCCACCAGCCTAGGGGGACAGTCACCCCTCCACTTT.

The chain combines TRBV7-2 with TRBJ1-2, with D perhaps matching TRBD1 (6 bases). The V and J ends lost 5 bases and 4 bases respectively, with 14 bases between them. The CDR3 covers 14 residues. Germline loops: CDR1 SGHTA, CDR2 FQGNSA. The CDR3 protein is CASSTNRAGYGYTF. The CDR3 nucleotides read TGTGCCAGCAGCACGAACAGGGCTGGCTATGGCTACACCTTC.

This sequence joins TRBV5-1 and TRBJ2-7, with D unresolved. Germline V gene sequence: CDR1 SGHRS, CDR2 YFSETQ. The CDR3 totals 11 residues. V lost 0 bases, J lost 7 bases, and 5 bases lay in between. Written as DNA, the CDR3 is TGCGCCAGCAGCTTGGACCGGGAGCAGTACTTC. Its translation is CASSLDREQYF.

CDR3: CASSLVPGALLEQYF. CDR3 nucleotide sequence: TGTGCCAGCAGCTTGGTTCCAGGGGCCTTGCTCGAGCAGTACTTC. The V and J genes are TRBV5-5 and TRBJ2-7, with a tentative D call TRBD1 (6 bases). The V end was cut by 0 bases, the J end by 6 bases, with 16 bases between. The CDR3 runs to 15 residues. Germline CDR1 SGHKS, CDR2 YYEKEE (reference sequence).

The V call is TRBV5-8, the J call TRBJ2-2, with TRBD1 identical over 11 bases. Trimming cost V 6 bases and J 4 bases; bases outside gene matches: 8. The germline gives CDR1 SGHTS, CDR2 YDEGEE. The CDR3 sequence is 16 residues long. DNA for the CDR3: TGTGCCAGCAACCTCTTGGGACAGGGGGTCACCGGGGAGCTGTTTTTT. It encodes CASNLLGQGVTGELFF.

V usage is TRBV6-1 and J usage is TRBJ2-5; 12 nucleotides align to TRBD2. CDR3 length: 17 amino acids. CDR1 and CDR2 from the germline V gene are MNHNS and SASEGT. V shed 0 bases and J 2 bases; nucleotides not matched to a gene: 4. DNA for the CDR3: TGTGCCAGCAGTGAAGCGGTTCTAGCGGGAGGGCAAGAGACCCAGTACTTC. Translating it yields CASSEAVLAGGQETQYF.

This chain uses TRBV6-5 with TRBJ2-7; 9 positions match TRBD1. Germline V gene data show CDR1 as MNHEY and CDR2 as SVGAGI. The CDR3 length is 14 residues. V shed 5 bases, J shed 5 bases, and the junction held 7 bases outside the gene matches. The CDR3 coding sequence is TGTGCCAGCAGTACCGGGACAGGGTTCCACGAGCAGTACTTC. Translated: CASSTGTGFHEQYF.

J is TRBJ1-1 and V is TRBV18; 8 bases line up with TRBD1. The CDR3 covers 13 residues. Trimming at V came to 3 bases and at J to 7 bases, leaving 4 bases not matched to a gene. Per the germline V gene, CDR1 is KGHSH and CDR2 is LQKENI. Here the CDR3 DNA reads TGTGCCAGCTCACCGACAGGGGAAGGTGAAGCTTTCTTT. As protein: CASSPTGEGEAFF.

The rearrangement uses TRBV10-3 and TRBJ2-7; tentatively, D is TRBD2 (6 bases). Germline V gives CDR1 ENHRY, CDR2 SYGVKD. Trimming pared 3 bases from V and 1 base from J, leaving 13 bases between. This CDR3 has 15 residues. The CDR3 bases are TGTGCCATCAGTGATTTCGGGACTCAGTCCTACGAGCAGTACTTC. Its protein product is CAISDFGTQSYEQYF.

This chain joins TRBV13 and TRBJ2-7, with TRBD2 matching 7 bases. The length of the CDR3 is 13 residues. The germline V gene encodes CDR1 PRHDT and CDR2 FYEKMQ (reference sequence). The V gene end was trimmed by 3 bases and the J gene end by 3 bases; junction bases not matched to a gene: 2. As DNA, the CDR3 is TGTGCCAGCAGCTTCGGACTAGGCTACGAGCAGTACTTC. It is translated as CASSFGLGYEQYF. The full variable domain, completed using reference TRBV13 and TRBJ2-7, is AAGVIQSPRHLIKEKRETATLKCYPIPRHDTVYWYQQGPGQDPQFLISFYEKMQSDKGSIPDRFSAQQFSDYHSELNMSSLELGDSALYFCASSFGLGYEQYFGPGTRLTVT.

This chain connects TRBV28 to TRBJ2-3; TRBD1 matches at 7 bases. The CDR3 consists of 17 residues. CDR1 MDHEN and CDR2 SYDVKM come from the germline V gene. Trimming took 7 bases from V and 1 from J; bases not matched to a gene: 14. CDR3 nucleotide sequence: TGTGCCAGCACATACAGGGGCCGCACCGCCCGCACAGATACGCAGTATTTT. Translation: CASTYRGRTARTDTQYF.

The J gene is TRBJ2-7, the V gene TRBV3-1 (or the pseudogene TRBV3-2), with a tentative D call TRBD1 (6 bases). Trimming removed 4 bases at V and 5 bases at J, with 18 bases between. CDR3 size: 15 residues. The germline V gene has CDR1 LGHDT and CDR2 YNNKEL (reference sequence). The CDR3 sequence is CASSLQQGVIDEQYF. DNA of the CDR3: TGTGCCAGCAGCCTACAACAGGGCGTCATCGACGAGCAGTACTTC.

This clone has just a few counts. The chain has TRBV11-2 and TRBJ1-2; 10 nucleotides match TRBD1. The length of the CDR3 is 15 residues. V trimming: 5 bases; J trimming: 6 bases; junction bases outside the gene matches: 9. Germline values: CDR1 SGHAT, CDR2 FQNNGV. The CDR3, as DNA: TGTGCCAGCAGCGGATACCGGGACAGGGGAAATGGCTACACCTTC. Protein sequence: CASSGYRDRGNGYTF.

CDR3 protein: CASSGSGSGSEQYF. The CDR3 bases are TGTGCCAGCAGCGGTAGCGGGAGCGGATCCGAGCAGTACTTC. V usage is TRBV2 and J usage is TRBJ2-7; TRBD2 aligns across 9 bases. This CDR3 is 14 amino acids long. V trimming: 6 bases; J trimming: 6 bases; junction bases outside the gene matches: 9. Germline V CDR1 and CDR2: SNHLY, FYNNEI.

This sequence joins TRBV18 and TRBJ1-2, with 8 bases that match TRBD1. J gave up 7 bases and V 3 bases, and 10 bases lay outside the gene matches. This CDR3 contains 15 residues. Germline CDR1 and CDR2: KGHSH and LQKENI. CDR3 sequence reads: CASSPRTGQESGYTF. Written as DNA, the CDR3 is TGTGCCAGCTCACCCAGGACAGGGCAGGAAAGTGGCTACACCTTC.

CDR3 DNA: TGCGCCAGCAGCTTCTCGGGACTAGCGGGGGTTTACAATGAGCAGTTCTTC. Translated, it gives CASSFSGLAGVYNEQFF. The chain uses TRBV5-1 and TRBJ2-1; TRBD2 aligns across 14 bases. The V gene's germline CDR1 is SGHRS and CDR2 YFSETQ. The length of the CDR3 is 17 residues. Losses at the gene ends were 2 bases for V and 4 bases for J; bases not matched to a gene: 5.

This chain joins TRBV24-1 and TRBJ1-2, with D uncertain. Trimming stripped 3 bases from V and 2 bases from J, with 9 bases between. The germline V gene encodes CDR1 KGHDR and CDR2 SFDVKD. The CDR3 is made up of 14 amino acids. The CDR3 DNA follows: TGTGCCACCAGTGATCACGGGAAAAACTATGGCTACACCTTC. The encoded protein is CATSDHGKNYGYTF.

The CDR3 sequence: CATSRGDSSTDTQYF. Here the CDR3 DNA reads TGTGCCACCAGTCGGGGGGACTCAAGCACAGATACGCAGTATTTT. The chain employs TRBV24-1 and TRBJ2-3; TRBD2 aligns across 7 bases. This CDR3 has 15 residues. V was pared by 6 bases and J by 0 bases, with 5 bases of the junction left unmatched. Germline CDR1 reads KGHDR; CDR2 reads SFDVKD.

V gene TRBV7-9 combines with J gene TRBJ2-5, with 12 bases fitting TRBD2. The CDR3 is 14 residues long. V lost 10 bases and J lost 7; bases outside the gene matches: 10. Looked up from germline, CDR1 is SEHNR and CDR2 is FQNEAQ (reference sequence). The CDR3 nucleotides are TGTGCCACCCGGACTAGCGGGACCGGTGGGACCCAGTACTTC. This translates into CATRTSGTGGTQYF.

J is TRBJ1-2 and V is TRBV5-4; perhaps TRBD1 as D (6 bases). CDR1 SGHNT and CDR2 YYREEE come from the germline V gene (reference sequence). This CDR3 is 15 amino acids long. Trimming pared 3 bases from V and 2 bases from J, leaving 14 bases between. The CDR3 sequence is CASSSPGDLNYGYTF. The CDR3 coding sequence is TGTGCCAGCAGCTCCCCAGGGGATTTAAACTATGGCTACACCTTC.

This clone turned up a few times. This chain connects TRBV4-2 to TRBJ1-1; a weak D match, TRBD1 (5 bases). V lost 3 bases, J lost 6 bases, and 17 bases lay in between. The CDR3 is made up of 15 amino acids. Germline CDR1 and CDR2: LGHNA and YNFKEQ. CDR3 coding DNA: TGTGCCAGCAGCCACGACCCACAGGAGCTCCCTGAAGCTTTCTTT. Amino acid sequence: CASSHDPQELPEAFF.

The chain employs TRBV27 and TRBJ1-5; the match to TRBD1 covers 7 bases. V lost 6 bases, J lost 0 bases, and 5 bases stayed unmatched. The CDR3 loop spans 15 amino acids. Germline CDR1 reads MNHEY; CDR2 reads SMNVEV (reference sequence). The CDR3 loop is CASRRTGYSNQPQHF. The CDR3 nucleotides are TGTGCCAGCAGGCGGACAGGCTATAGCAATCAGCCCCAGCATTTT.

This clone has a single count. The CDR3 spells CASSWGTGTTEAFF. CDR3 sequence (DNA): TGTGCCAGCAGCTGGGGGACAGGGACCACTGAAGCTTTCTTT. This chain joins TRBV5-4 and TRBJ1-1, with 9 positions matching TRBD1. J gave up 4 bases and V 3 bases, and 4 bases lay outside the gene matches. The CDR3 sequence is 14 residues long. Germline assignment: CDR1 SGHNT and CDR2 YYREEE (reference sequence).

The V and J genes are TRBV20-1 and TRBJ2-7, with TRBD2 as a possible D gene (5 bases). Between the trimmed V and J ends, which lost 5 bases and 5 bases, there was a span of 10 bases. The germline gives CDR1 DFQATT, CDR2 SNEGSKA (reference sequence). The CDR3 has 11 amino acids. CDR3 residues: CSALGSNEQYF. The DNA of the CDR3 is TGCAGTGCTCTGGGGAGCAACGAGCAGTACTTC.

The V gene is TRBV6-5, the J gene TRBJ1-1; D possibly corresponds to TRBD1 (6 bases). In germline, CDR1 is MNHEY, CDR2 SVGAGI. The CDR3 consists of 16 residues. V was trimmed by 1 base and J by 4 bases, leaving 16 bases between them. CDR3 protein: CASSYYRTARGTEAFF. CDR3 sequence (DNA): TGTGCCAGCAGTTACTACAGGACAGCCAGAGGCACTGAAGCTTTCTTT.

This sequence joins TRBV9 and TRBJ2-4; 8 bases align to TRBD2. The CDR3 has 14 amino acids. Germline V gives CDR1 SGDLS, CDR2 YYNGEE. With 0 bases clipped from V and 8 bases from J, the junction kept 4 bases outside the gene matches. The CDR3 sequence: CASSVGGSGDIQYF. DNA of the CDR3: TGTGCCAGCAGCGTAGGGGGTAGCGGGGACATTCAGTACTTC.